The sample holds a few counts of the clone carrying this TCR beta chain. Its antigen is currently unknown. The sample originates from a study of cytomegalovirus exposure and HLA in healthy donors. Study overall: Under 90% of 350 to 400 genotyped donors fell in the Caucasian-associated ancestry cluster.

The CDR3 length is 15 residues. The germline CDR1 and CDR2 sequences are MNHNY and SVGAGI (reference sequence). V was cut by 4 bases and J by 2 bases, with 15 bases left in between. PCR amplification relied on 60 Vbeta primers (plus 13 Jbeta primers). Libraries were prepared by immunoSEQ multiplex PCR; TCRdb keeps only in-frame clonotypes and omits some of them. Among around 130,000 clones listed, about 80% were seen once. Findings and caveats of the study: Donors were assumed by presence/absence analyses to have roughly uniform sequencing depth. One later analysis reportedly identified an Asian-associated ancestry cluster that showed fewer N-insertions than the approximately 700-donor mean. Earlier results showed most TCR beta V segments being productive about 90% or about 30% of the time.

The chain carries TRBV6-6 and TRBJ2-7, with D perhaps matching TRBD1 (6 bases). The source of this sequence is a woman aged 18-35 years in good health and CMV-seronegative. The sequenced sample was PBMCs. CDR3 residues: CASSFEQGNPYEQYF. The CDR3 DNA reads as TGTGCCAGCAGTTTCGAACAGGGAAACCCCTACGAGCAGTACTTC.